This T cell receptor beta chain was found in a study of blood T cell repertoires in COVID-19. Study-level information: COVID-19 samples, acute and convalescent, were from the United States, Italy and Spain.

Authors' processing steps: Amplification of reference gene primers provided the estimated nucleated cell counts. Assay: immunoSEQ multiplex PCR; the TCRdb copy retains only in-frame clones and omits some. That table furnishes V, J and clone size, whereas the DNA furnished D and trimming. The table lists approximately 210,000 clones, roughly 92% of them singletons. Enrolment of Seattle patients took place during active infection, and they were followed longitudinally. The CDR3 contains 14 residues. Germline values: CDR1 MGHRA, CDR2 YSYEKL. The V and J ends lost 4 bases and 2 bases respectively, with 11 bases between them.

Source material: peripheral blood. This clonotype was obtained from a man aged 25 to 40 with COVID-19, enrolled during active disease. The V and J genes are TRBV4-1 and TRBJ1-2, with D perhaps TRBD1 (5 bases). The CDR3 loop is CASSLGEGNYGYTF. In DNA, the CDR3 is TGCGCCAGCAGCCTAGGGGAGGGAAACTATGGCTACACCTTC.